These 24 T cell receptor beta chains were all obtained from the same sample, sequenced in a study of PD-1 blockade in classical Hodgkin lymphoma. Every one of the patients relapsed after autologous stem cell transplantation (brentuximab vedotin exposure was variable). It was by magnetic negative selection that CD4+ T cells were purified from thawed PBMCs. Some clones are missing from TCRdb's copy, which holds only in-frame ones; the method was immunoSEQ multiplex PCR. The repertoire holds several thousand clones, about 80% seen once, with under 3% in the top ten. Sequencing used CD4+ T cells from blood, obtained at baseline. These receptor sequences come from a human donor with classical Hodgkin lymphoma.

V and J are TRBV19 and TRBJ2-1, with 14 bases fitting TRBD2. The CDR3 spans 15 residues. Germline trimming cut 6 bases from V and 6 bases from J; bases unmatched to any gene: 4. CDR1 and CDR2 from the germline V gene are LNHDA and SQIVND (reference sequence). The CDR3 loop is CASRTGTSGSNEQFF. DNA for the CDR3: TGTGCCAGTAGGACCGGGACTAGCGGGAGCAATGAGCAGTTCTTC.

The rearrangement links TRBV10-2 to TRBJ1-2; a weak D match, TRBD1 (5 bases). Germline V CDR1 and CDR2: WSHSY, SAAADI. This CDR3 region has 12 residues. This CDR3 reads CASTGPNYGYTF. In nucleotides, the CDR3 is TGCGCTAGTACAGGACCTAACTATGGCTACACCTTC.

This clone was seen only a few times. The same CDR3 arises from other DNA sequences in this sample as well. The chain combines TRBV9 with TRBJ1-1; D is ambiguous. The CDR3 sequence is 14 residues long. Trimming cost V 0 bases and J 4 bases, with 10 bases left between them. Germline CDR1 SGDLS, CDR2 YYNGEE. The CDR3 sequence: CASSVVSGRTEAFF. The CDR3 DNA sequence: TGTGCCAGCAGCGTAGTTTCAGGCCGCACTGAAGCTTTCTTT.

The chain links TRBV7-9 to TRBJ2-1; D is uncertain. Trimming took 0 bases from V and 4 from J, leaving 7 bases between them. The CDR3 is made up of 14 amino acids. Germline CDR1 and CDR2: SEHNR and FQNEAQ (reference sequence). The CDR3 coding sequence is TGTGCCAGCAGCTTAGCGGGAAATTACAATGAGCAGTTCTTC. Protein product: CASSLAGNYNEQFF.

This clone was recorded a few times. This rearrangement joins TRBV29-1 to TRBJ2-4; possibly TRBD1 or TRBD2 for D (5 bases each). Trimming stripped 4 bases from V and 0 bases from J, with 10 bases between. There are 14 residues in the CDR3. Germline V gene lookup returns CDR1 SQVTM and CDR2 ANQGSEA. The CDR3 loop is CSVVAGTAKNIQYF. The DNA for the CDR3 is TGCAGCGTTGTGGCAGGGACAGCCAAAAACATTCAGTACTTC.

Only a few counts were recorded for this clone. This chain joins TRBV19 and TRBJ1-5; 8 nucleotides agree with TRBD1. V lost 5 bases, J lost 6 bases, and 6 bases stayed unmatched. The CDR3 covers 14 residues. CDR1 is LNHDA, CDR2 SQIVND, per germline (reference sequence). The CDR3 sequence: CASSADREGQPQHF. DNA for the CDR3: TGTGCCAGTAGTGCGGACAGGGAGGGTCAGCCCCAGCATTTT.

The chain carries TRBV7-8 and TRBJ1-1; 7 bases fit TRBD1. J was trimmed by 1 base and V by 2 bases; bases with no gene match: 1. The CDR3 is 14 amino acids. Looked up from germline, CDR1 is SGHVS and CDR2 is FQNEAQ. CDR3 residues: CASSLRGPNTEAFF. CDR3 DNA: TGTGCCAGCAGCTTAAGGGGGCCGAACACTGAAGCTTTCTTT.

The chain has TRBV28 and TRBJ2-1; 7 bases agree with TRBD2. The CDR3 has 17 amino acids. V shed 3 bases, J shed 5 bases, and the junction held 13 bases outside the gene matches. Germline V gene lookup returns CDR1 MDHEN and CDR2 SYDVKM. CDR3 amino acids: CASSFSQLASWDNEQFF. CDR3 bases: TGTGCCAGCAGTTTTTCCCAACTAGCGTCATGGGACAATGAGCAGTTCTTC. The full variable domain, rest sourced from reference TRBV28 and TRBJ2-1, is DVKVTQSSRYLVKRTGEKVFLECVQDMDHENMFWYRQDPGLGLRLIYFSYDVKMKEKGDIPEGYSVSREKKERFSLILESASTNQTSMYLCASSFSQLASWDNEQFFGPGTRLTVL.

The chain is built from TRBV27 and TRBJ2-5, with 7 positions matching TRBD2. Per germline, CDR1 MNHEY and CDR2 SMNVEV (reference sequence). This CDR3 has 16 amino acids. With V trimmed by 0 bases and J by 1 base, 5 bases remained unmatched. CDR3 coding DNA: TGTGCCAGCAGTTTATCTGGCGGGAGCCCCCAAGAGACCCAGTACTTC. The encoded protein is CASSLSGGSPQETQYF.

This clone was seen once. The gene calls are TRBV5-6 and TRBJ1-2, with 10 bases aligning to TRBD1. V shed 3 bases and J 5 bases; nucleotides not matched to a gene: 16. The CDR3 has 18 amino acids. Germline V gene lookup returns CDR1 SGHDT and CDR2 YYEEEE. The CDR3 loop is CASSSLPRRQGANYGYTF. The CDR3 DNA reads as TGTGCCAGCAGCTCCCTACCTCGGAGACAGGGGGCGAATTATGGCTACACCTTC.

This clone was seen once. This sequence joins TRBV5-1 and TRBJ1-2; TRBD1 might be the D (5 bases). Germline CDR1 SGHRS, CDR2 YFSETQ. The V gene lost 0 bases and the J gene lost 4 bases, with 13 bases spanning the gap. The length of the CDR3 is 15 residues. CDR3 DNA sequence: TGCGCCAGCAGCTTGGATATTGGGGACCGCTATGGCTACACCTTC. It specifies CASSLDIGDRYGYTF. Based on the CDR3 plus reference TRBV5-1 and TRBJ1-2, the full variable domain is KAGVTQTPRYLIKTRGQQVTLSCSPISGHRSVSWYQQTPGQGLQFLFEYFSETQRNKGNFPGRFSGRQFSNSRSEMNVSTLELGDSALYLCASSLDIGDRYGYTFGSGTRLTVV.

This chain links TRBV7-8 with TRBJ2-6; D uncertain. CDR1 is SGHVS and CDR2 is FQNEAQ in the germline V gene. CDR3 length equals 14 residues. Trimming left V 5 bases short and J 0 bases short, with 5 bases between. The CDR3 nucleotides are TGTGCCAGCAGCCGCAACTCTGGGGCCAACGTCCTGACTTTC. Protein product: CASSRNSGANVLTF.

The V gene is TRBV18, the J gene TRBJ2-1; 7 nucleotides line up with TRBD1. CDR3 length: 16 residues. Unmatched junction bases numbered 10, after V lost 8 bases and J lost 0 bases. Per germline, CDR1 KGHSH and CDR2 LQKENI. This CDR3 is CASRQQGIPSYNEQFF. The CDR3 DNA reads as TGTGCCAGCCGGCAACAGGGGATCCCCTCCTACAATGAGCAGTTCTTC.

The chain carries TRBV5-1 and TRBJ2-7, with 7 bases lining up with TRBD1. The CDR3 has 12 residues. CDR1 SGHRS and CDR2 YFSETQ come from the germline V gene. The trim removed 4 bases at V and 6 bases at J, leaving 4 bases unmatched. CDR3 DNA sequence: TGCGCCAGCAGCGTACAGGGGATCGAGCAGTACTTC. Translated, it gives CASSVQGIEQYF. Full variable domain (outside the CDR3, taken from reference TRBV5-1 and TRBJ2-7): KAGVTQTPRYLIKTRGQQVTLSCSPISGHRSVSWYQQTPGQGLQFLFEYFSETQRNKGNFPGRFSGRQFSNSRSEMNVSTLELGDSALYLCASSVQGIEQYFGPGTRLTVT.

This rearrangement joins TRBV5-5 to TRBJ1-4; no firm D call. CDR1 SGHKS and CDR2 YYEKEE come from the germline V gene (reference sequence). With 4 bases removed from V and 7 bases from J, the gap between germline ends came to 20 bases. The CDR3 extends over 16 amino acids. The CDR3: CASSPSPTSPGEKLFF. CDR3 bases: TGTGCCAGCAGCCCGAGTCCCACATCGCCGGGTGAAAAACTGTTTTTT.

The rearrangement joins TRBV19 to TRBJ1-1; 7 positions match TRBD1. Losses at the gene ends were 5 bases for V and 6 bases for J; bases not matched to a gene: 12. Per germline, CDR1 LNHDA and CDR2 SQIVND (reference sequence). This CDR3 region has 15 residues. CDR3 in amino acids: CASSYSGQGVPEAFF. The DNA for the CDR3 is TGTGCCAGTAGTTATAGCGGCCAGGGGGTACCTGAAGCTTTCTTT.

This clone appeared a single time. V and J are TRBV4-1 and TRBJ1-2, with a possible D match to TRBD1 (5 bases). CDR1 is MGHRA and CDR2 is YSYEKL in the germline V gene. This CDR3 has 18 residues. Trimming pared 0 bases from V and 5 bases from J, leaving 22 bases between. CDR3 DNA sequence: TGCGCCAGCAGCCAAGAGCCGCCCCGGACAACGCCTTTATATGGCTACACCTTC. It yields the protein CASSQEPPRTTPLYGYTF.

The chain carries TRBV10-3 and TRBJ2-7; 10 nucleotides align to TRBD2. With V trimmed by 6 bases and J by 4 bases, 12 bases remained unmatched. From germline, CDR1 is ENHRY and CDR2 SYGVKD. The CDR3 length is 16 residues. This CDR3 reads CAIRRQTSGIPYEQYF. The CDR3 bases are TGTGCCATCAGAAGACAAACTAGCGGGATCCCTTACGAGCAGTACTTC.

The chain joins TRBV2 to TRBJ1-4; D is possibly TRBD1 (5 bases). The V gene's germline CDR1 is SNHLY and CDR2 FYNNEI. CDR3 length: 16 residues. V was shortened by 5 bases and J by 0 bases, with 13 bases between the two germline ends. CDR3 protein: CASSTRQSATNEKLFF. The CDR3 region has the DNA TGTGCCAGCAGTACCCGACAGAGTGCAACTAATGAAAAACTGTTTTTT.

This sequence joins TRBV7-2 and TRBJ2-7; D possibly corresponds to TRBD1 (6 bases). The length of the CDR3 is 15 residues. Germline values: CDR1 SGHTA, CDR2 FQGNSA. V lost 5 bases and J lost 0, with 14 bases in between. The DNA of the CDR3 is TGTGCCAGCAGCCCAGGACAGCCCTCCTCCTACGAGCAGTACTTC. Residues: CASSPGQPSSYEQYF.

This clone is termed medium-sized (0.01 to 0.1%). The chain joins TRBV5-3 to TRBJ2-2, with 7 bases identical to TRBD1. TRBV5-3 falls under the ORF class, with uncertain function. The CDR3 is 13 residues long. The V gene end was trimmed by 6 bases and the J gene end by 4 bases; junction bases not matched to a gene: 3. This chain's CDR3 is CARTDRATGELFF. The CDR3 nucleotides read TGTGCCAGAACAGACAGGGCCACCGGGGAGCTGTTTTTT.

CDR3 in DNA: TGTGCCAGCTCACCCTTCGGGCAGGCTTCCTACGAGCAGTACTTC. Translation gives CASSPFGQASYEQYF. The chain uses TRBV18 and TRBJ2-7; no clear D. CDR1 KGHSH and CDR2 LQKENI come from the germline V gene. This CDR3 is 15 amino acids long. V was trimmed by 3 bases and J by 1 base, leaving 13 bases between them.

The chain combines TRBV10-2 with TRBJ2-1; 7 bases are a match to TRBD2. Germline V gives CDR1 WSHSY, CDR2 SAAADI. The length of the CDR3 is 15 residues. J lost 6 bases, V lost 5 bases, and 10 bases had no gene match. DNA of the CDR3: TGCGCCAGCAGTCGGGGGGAAACCGCTTCCAATGAGCAGTTCTTC. This sequence encodes CASSRGETASNEQFF.

V is TRBV6-5 and J is TRBJ1-5; 7 bases are a match to TRBD1. With V trimmed by 2 bases and J by 4 bases, 2 bases remained unmatched. Germline CDR1 and CDR2: MNHEY and SVGAGI. The CDR3 is 14 residues long. Written as DNA, the CDR3 is TGTGCCAGCAGTTACGGCAGGGGGAATCAGCCCCAGCATTTT. It encodes CASSYGRGNQPQHF.